A selection of T cell receptor beta chains follows, all from one sample in a study of CXCR3-negative and CXCR3-positive naive CD8 T cells. For each CDR3 protein, TCRdb gives one entry from its re-call of the 5' RACE reads, without DNA. The sample totals 85,000 to 120,000 distinct CDR3 sequences. The sample taken for sequencing was naive CXCR3+ CD8+ T cells from blood. The receptors originated from a human donor in good health. Some clones in this sample may be carry-over from other donors' samples. Both conserved end residues are part of each CDR3. Each record gives: V gene, J gene, CDR3 protein.

v_call: TRBV29-1
j_call: TRBJ1-2
cdr3_aa: CSVEEFVTGDYGYTF

v_call: TRBV12-5
j_call: TRBJ2-5
cdr3_aa: CASGETNQETQYF

v_call: TRBV27
j_call: TRBJ2-7
cdr3_aa: CASSLWTGHDEQYF

v_call: TRBV29-1
j_call: TRBJ2-7
cdr3_aa: CSVEDPQGSSYEQYF

v_call: TRBV20-1
j_call: TRBJ1-2
cdr3_aa: CSARDRPYGYTF

v_call: TRBV7-9
j_call: TRBJ2-3
cdr3_aa: CATPPRDQSTDTQYF

v_call: TRBV10-3
j_call: TRBJ2-7
cdr3_aa: CAISARGPYEQYF

v_call: TRBV7-8
j_call: TRBJ2-5
cdr3_aa: CASSLEYRGQETQYF

v_call: TRBV4-3
j_call: TRBJ1-2
cdr3_aa: CASSQGQRTNYGYTF

v_call: TRBV20-1
j_call: TRBJ1-2
cdr3_aa: CSAQGGKSGYGYTF

v_call: TRBV29-1
j_call: TRBJ2-7
cdr3_aa: CSVHHPLSGRPYEQYF

v_call: TRBV5-5
j_call: TRBJ1-2
cdr3_aa: CASRQSFDYGYTF

v_call: TRBV10-3
j_call: TRBJ2-7
cdr3_aa: CAISGDSSYEQYF

v_call: TRBV24-1
j_call: TRBJ2-2
cdr3_aa: CATSDPGDTGELFF

v_call: TRBV28
j_call: TRBJ2-5
cdr3_aa: CASRAVGGGRAKETQYF

v_call: TRBV7-9
j_call: TRBJ2-6
cdr3_aa: CASSFITPDRGGPSGANVLTF

v_call: TRBV7-9
j_call: TRBJ2-1
cdr3_aa: CASTPPEGVSYNEQFF

v_call: TRBV30
j_call: TRBJ2-1
cdr3_aa: CAWTEGTNYNEQFF

v_call: TRBV4-3
j_call: TRBJ2-7
cdr3_aa: CASSSRGGGDEQYF

v_call: TRBV28
j_call: TRBJ1-1
cdr3_aa: CASSPFGGNDLYTEAFF

v_call: TRBV10-2
j_call: TRBJ1-2
cdr3_aa: CASSLGQEDYGYTF

v_call: TRBV19
j_call: TRBJ2-4
cdr3_aa: CASSGVASGRAVGKNIQYF

v_call: TRBV5-1
j_call: TRBJ2-1
cdr3_aa: CASSLGTSGLRNEQFF

v_call: TRBV12-3/TRBV12-4
j_call: TRBJ2-7
cdr3_aa: CASSLVLAGGEQYF

v_call: TRBV7-9
j_call: TRBJ2-7
cdr3_aa: CASSPGGTEQYF

v_call: TRBV28
j_call: TRBJ2-1
cdr3_aa: CASSLPTSGSVNEQFF

v_call: TRBV7-3
j_call: TRBJ2-7
cdr3_aa: CASTGGEKDEQYF

v_call: TRBV7-3
j_call: TRBJ2-1
cdr3_aa: CASSISREFYNEQFF

v_call: TRBV27
j_call: TRBJ2-1
cdr3_aa: CASSLYGNEQFF

v_call: TRBV6-1
j_call: TRBJ2-7
cdr3_aa: CASSEQEYGSYEQYF

v_call: TRBV28
j_call: TRBJ1-2
cdr3_aa: CASSTTRTAPRGYGYTF

v_call: TRBV15
j_call: TRBJ1-1
cdr3_aa: CATRDRGDTEAFF

v_call: TRBV29-1
j_call: TRBJ2-7
cdr3_aa: CSVLGTYEQYF

v_call: TRBV30
j_call: TRBJ2-1
cdr3_aa: CAWSVTGGSYNEQFF

v_call: TRBV13
j_call: TRBJ2-5
cdr3_aa: CASSYVQWESQETQYF

v_call: TRBV4-3
j_call: TRBJ2-7
cdr3_aa: CASSQDLQGAYEQYF

v_call: TRBV11-3
j_call: TRBJ2-1
cdr3_aa: CASSTRQGFDEQFF

v_call: TRBV5-1
j_call: TRBJ2-7
cdr3_aa: CASSLGTSGRGEQYF

v_call: TRBV5-5
j_call: TRBJ2-7
cdr3_aa: CASSLVEGTRFEQYF

v_call: TRBV13
j_call: TRBJ2-5
cdr3_aa: CASSSPNPGQGIQETQYF